This TCR beta chain was recovered during a study of identical twins. Study-wide findings and caveats: High-abundance cord blood beta clonotypes had fewer insertions; memory repertoires showed none.

This clonotype came up a few times. Its antigen is as yet unknown. The CDR3 is 14 amino acids. TCRdb re-called the 5' RACE reads with MiXCR, one entry per CDR3 protein. The sample shows 690,000 or so distinct CDR3 sequences, 8.5% to 9.5% of them seen only once. This same sample was also taken into another study, of yellow fever vaccine responses in identical twins. That work adds: As reported, the vaccine T cell response of twins seemed partly convergent and partly personalized.

The sequenced sample consisted of PBMCs. V is TRBV21-1 and J is TRBJ2-7; the listed D gene, TRBD2, was not tested against the DNA. TRBV21-1 corresponds to a pseudogene. The clonotype originates from a woman aged 18-35 years in good health. For the CDR3, the DNA is TGTGCCAGCAGCAAAGCGGGCCCGTATAATGGGCAGTACTTC. Translated, it gives CASSKAGPYNGQYF.